This T cell receptor (beta chain) was profiled in a study of blood T cell repertoires in COVID-19. Study background: The samples span acute and convalescent COVID-19 from the United States, Italy and Spain. Sources were T cells, B-cell-depleted T cells, or PBMCs; the material itself was cDNA or gDNA.

Clones were sequenced by immunoSEQ multiplex PCR, and TCRdb holds only the in-frame ones, with some missing. The sample has approximately 240,000 clones, around 82% seen once. Germline loops: CDR1 SGHAT, CDR2 FQNNGV. Trimming removed 1 base from V and 5 bases from J, with 12 bases in between. This CDR3 spans 15 amino acids. The clonotype was recovered from an elderly woman with active or convalescent COVID-19. The chain is built from TRBV11-2 and TRBJ2-1; D perhaps matches TRBD2 (5 bases). Sequencing was performed on peripheral blood. The CDR3 protein is CASSLARTGDNEQFF. Here the CDR3 DNA reads TGTGCCAGCAGCTTAGCCCGGACTGGAGACAATGAGCAGTTCTTC.